This T cell receptor (beta chain) was sequenced in a study of immune cell composition in non-small cell lung cancer. Regarding the study as a whole: Squamous carcinomas (around 80%) more often had tumour-associated clones >0.5% than adenocarcinomas (33%).

This clone has a handful of counts. No antigen is known for it. The repertoire was sequenced with immunoSEQ multiplex PCR; TCRdb's copy has only in-frame clones and lacks some. The data contain about 4,800 clones, 75% to 85% of them seen just once; the ten biggest clones take up roughly 15%. The sequence derives from a human donor with non-small cell lung cancer. Sequences were obtained from lung tumor tissue.

The CDR3 DNA follows: TGTGCCAGCAGCTATGACAGGGTCAACTATGGCTACACCTTC. As protein: CASSYDRVNYGYTF. V is TRBV5-6 and J is TRBJ1-2; 7 bases match TRBD1. The V segment lost 3 bases and the J segment 2 bases; nucleotides outside the gene matches: 4. Per germline, CDR1 SGHDT and CDR2 YYEEEE. This CDR3 is 14 amino acids long. Full variable domain (rest looked up from reference TRBV5-6 and TRBJ1-2): DAGVTQSPTHLIKTRGQQVTLRCSPKSGHDTVSWYQQALGQGPQFIFQYYEEEERQRGNFPDRFSGHQFPNYSSELNVNALLLGDSALYLCASSYDRVNYGYTFGSGTRLTVV.